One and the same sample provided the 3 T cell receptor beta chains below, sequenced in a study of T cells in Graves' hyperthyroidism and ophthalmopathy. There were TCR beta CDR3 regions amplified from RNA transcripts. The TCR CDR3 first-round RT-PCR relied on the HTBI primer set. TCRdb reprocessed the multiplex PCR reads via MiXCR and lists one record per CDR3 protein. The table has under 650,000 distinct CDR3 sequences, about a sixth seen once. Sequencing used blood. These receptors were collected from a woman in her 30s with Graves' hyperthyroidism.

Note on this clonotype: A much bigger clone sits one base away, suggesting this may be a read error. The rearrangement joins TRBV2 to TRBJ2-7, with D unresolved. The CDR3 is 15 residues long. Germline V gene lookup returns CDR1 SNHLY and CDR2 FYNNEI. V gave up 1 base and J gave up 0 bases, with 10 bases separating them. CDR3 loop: CASSEVETSSYEQYF. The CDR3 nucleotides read TGTGCCAGCAGTGAAGTCGAAACTTCCTCCTACGAGCAGTACTTC.

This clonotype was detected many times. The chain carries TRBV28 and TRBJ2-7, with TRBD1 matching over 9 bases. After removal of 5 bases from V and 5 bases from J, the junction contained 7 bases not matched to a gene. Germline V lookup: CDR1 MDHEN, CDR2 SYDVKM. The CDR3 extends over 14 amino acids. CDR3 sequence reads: CASSTRDRDHEQYF. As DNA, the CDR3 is TGTGCCAGCAGTACCCGGGACAGGGACCACGAGCAGTACTTC.

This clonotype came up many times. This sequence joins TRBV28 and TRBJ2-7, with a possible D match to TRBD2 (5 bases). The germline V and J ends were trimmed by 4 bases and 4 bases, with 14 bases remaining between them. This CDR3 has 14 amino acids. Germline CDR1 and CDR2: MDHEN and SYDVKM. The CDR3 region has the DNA TGTGCCAGCAGTTCGCCGGGGAGAGCATACGAGCAGTACTTC. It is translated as CASSSPGRAYEQYF.